This entry is about one T cell receptor beta chain. The antigen is undetermined. TCRdb keeps only in-frame clones here, not all; method: immunoSEQ multiplex PCR. The sample comprises about 120,000 clones, just under 95% of which are singletons, and roughly 0.12% rests with the top ten. Trimming pared 7 bases from V and 5 bases from J, leaving 9 bases between. The CDR3 is 12 residues long. Germline V CDR1 and CDR2: LNHDA, SQIVND (reference sequence). The data were obtained in a study of graft-versus-host responses after intestinal transplantation. The chain employs TRBV19 and TRBJ1-5; D uncertain. The input for sequencing was unstimulated CD4+ T cells sorted from spleen or lymph node cells, taken before intestinal transplant. This receptor was obtained from a human donor who received an intestinal transplant. CDR3 DNA sequence: TGTGCCAGTACCTTCCGGGATCAGCCCCAGCATTTT. It specifies CASTFRDQPQHF.